This T cell receptor beta chain was retrieved from a study of blood T cells in healthy people across ages. Study summary: About one barcoded beta molecule per two T cells was captured by template switching. General observations from the study: PBMC samples, being unsorted, prevented any conclusive comparison of naive and antigen-experienced cells.

Total RNA amounts of at least 5.5 micrograms were extracted per sample. With a J-beta primer mix and a sample-barcoded 5' primer, a second PCR ran about 7 to 12 cycles. Each sample yielded at least 2.5 million CDR3-containing paired-end reads. TCRdb recomputed calls from the 5' RACE reads with MiXCR, one row per CDR3 protein. The sample holds about 670,000 distinct CDR3 sequences, around 43% seen once. To note about this clonotype: Its target is unknown.

Germline loops: CDR1 SGHRS, CDR2 YFSETQ. This CDR3 region has 15 residues. V was clipped by 2 bases and J by 5 bases; unmatched bases: 6. This chain connects TRBV5-1 to TRBJ2-1; 8 bases line up with TRBD2. The source material was blood. This TCR was sampled from an elderly man in good health. The CDR3, as DNA: TGCGCCAGCAGCTTCACGGGACTAGTCAACAATGAGCAGTTCTTC. This encodes CASSFTGLVNNEQFF.